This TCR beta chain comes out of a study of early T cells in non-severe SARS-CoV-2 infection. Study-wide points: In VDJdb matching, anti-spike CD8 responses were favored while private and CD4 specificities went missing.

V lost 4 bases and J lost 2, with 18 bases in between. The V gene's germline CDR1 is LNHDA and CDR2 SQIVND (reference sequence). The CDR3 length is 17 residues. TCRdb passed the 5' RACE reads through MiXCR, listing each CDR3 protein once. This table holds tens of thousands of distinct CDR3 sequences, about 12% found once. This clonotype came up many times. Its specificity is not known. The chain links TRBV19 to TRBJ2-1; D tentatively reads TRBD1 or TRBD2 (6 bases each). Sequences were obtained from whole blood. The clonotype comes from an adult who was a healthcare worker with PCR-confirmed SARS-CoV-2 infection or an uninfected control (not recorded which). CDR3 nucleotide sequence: TGTGCCAGTAGTACCCGGGGACATAGCGGTACCTACAATGAGCAGTTCTTC. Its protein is CASSTRGHSGTYNEQFF.